A selection of T cell receptor beta chains follows, all from one sample in a study of OX40 agonist ivuxolimab in advanced cancers. Some clones are missing from TCRdb's copy, which holds only in-frame ones; the method was immunoSEQ multiplex PCR. The table has 25,000 to 35,000 clones, roughly 85% seen once. The material was CD4+ or CD8+ T cells sorted from blood, obtained in a trial of the OX40 agonist ivuxolimab. The receptors come from an adult with an advanced solid tumor such as melanoma, head and neck, liver or kidney cancer. Both conserved end residues are part of each CDR3. Fields, in order: J gene, CDR3 length, V gene, D gene, clone size, CDR3 DNA, CDR3 protein. A D gene is named only where the DNA matches it firmly. Size tells how often a clone was seen (once, few, many) or the class of an expanded clone, and some rows leave it out.

j_gene: TRBJ1-1
len: 14
v_gene: TRBV4-1
d_gene: .
abundance: .
CDR3nt: TGCGCCAGCAGCCAAGCCGCAGGCACCACTGAAGCTTTCTTT
CDR3aa: CASSQAAGTTEAFF

j_gene: TRBJ2-2
len: 16
v_gene: TRBV5-5
d_gene: .
abundance: .
CDR3nt: TGTGCCAGCAGCTCTCCGGGACAACTTAACACCGGGGAGCTGTTTTTT
CDR3aa: CASSSPGQLNTGELFF

j_gene: TRBJ2-3
len: 17
v_gene: TRBV7-2
d_gene: .
abundance: .
CDR3nt: TGTGCCAGCAGCTTAGAGTGGGCAGAAACCTACACAGATACGCAGTATTTT
CDR3aa: CASSLEWAETYTDTQYF

j_gene: TRBJ2-7
len: 15
v_gene: TRBV7-8
d_gene: .
abundance: once
CDR3nt: TGTGCCAGCAGCTTTAGTACGGGGCCTCCCTACGAGCAGTACTTC
CDR3aa: CASSFSTGPPYEQYF

j_gene: TRBJ2-7
len: 11
v_gene: TRBV10-3
d_gene: .
abundance: .
CDR3nt: TGTGCCACCTTGGACGTCTACGAGCAGTACTTC
CDR3aa: CATLDVYEQYF

j_gene: TRBJ1-6
len: 11
v_gene: TRBV7-9
d_gene: .
abundance: .
CDR3nt: TGTGCCAGCAGCCTTAATTCACCCCTCCACTTT
CDR3aa: CASSLNSPLHF

j_gene: TRBJ1-3
len: 16
v_gene: TRBV7-9
d_gene: .
abundance: few
CDR3nt: TGTGCCAGCAGCTTATCGGAATCGGGCTCTGGAAACACCATATATTTT
CDR3aa: CASSLSESGSGNTIYF

j_gene: TRBJ1-1
len: 15
v_gene: TRBV13
d_gene: TRBD1
abundance: .
CDR3nt: TGTGCCAGCAGCCCGGACAGGGGGTTGAACACTGAAGCTTTCTTT
CDR3aa: CASSPDRGLNTEAFF

j_gene: TRBJ1-2
len: 13
v_gene: TRBV28
d_gene: .
abundance: few
CDR3nt: TGTGCCAGCAGTTCTCGGGGGGTCGCGGGCTACACCTTC
CDR3aa: CASSSRGVAGYTF

j_gene: TRBJ1-6
len: 13
v_gene: TRBV7-8
d_gene: .
abundance: .
CDR3nt: TGTGCCACTCGACATTCCTATAATTCACCCCTCCACTTT
CDR3aa: CATRHSYNSPLHF

j_gene: TRBJ1-5
len: 15
v_gene: TRBV2
d_gene: TRBD1
abundance: .
CDR3nt: TGTGCCAGCAGACCGGGACAGGGTATTAATCAGCCCCAGCATTTT
CDR3aa: CASRPGQGINQPQHF

j_gene: TRBJ2-7
len: 16
v_gene: TRBV11-2
d_gene: TRBD1
abundance: .
CDR3nt: TGTGCCAGCAGCCAAGATCCGGGACAGGGGGCGGACGAGCAGTACTTC
CDR3aa: CASSQDPGQGADEQYF

j_gene: TRBJ2-1
len: 14
v_gene: TRBV7-9
d_gene: TRBD2
abundance: .
CDR3nt: TGTGCCAGCACCTATCTCGGGACTAGCGATGAGCAGTTCTTC
CDR3aa: CASTYLGTSDEQFF

j_gene: TRBJ2-1
len: 15
v_gene: TRBV19
d_gene: .
abundance: .
CDR3nt: TGTGCCAGTAGTATATACGCCGGACTCAACAATGAGCAGTTCTTC
CDR3aa: CASSIYAGLNNEQFF

j_gene: TRBJ2-7
len: 13
v_gene: TRBV19
d_gene: TRBD1
abundance: .
CDR3nt: TGTGCCAGTAGTGGGGACAGGGGGCGCGAGCAGTACTTC
CDR3aa: CASSGDRGREQYF

j_gene: TRBJ2-7
len: 14
v_gene: TRBV6-5
d_gene: TRBD2
abundance: .
CDR3nt: TGTGCCAGCAGTTACATAGCGGGGGACTACGAGCAGTACTTC
CDR3aa: CASSYIAGDYEQYF

j_gene: TRBJ2-2
len: 12
v_gene: TRBV30
d_gene: .
abundance: .
CDR3nt: TGTGCCTGGAGTGGGATGACCGGGGAGCTGTTTTTT
CDR3aa: CAWSGMTGELFF

j_gene: TRBJ1-2
len: 12
v_gene: TRBV4-1
d_gene: .
abundance: .
CDR3nt: TGCGCCAGCAGCCATGGGGGGCTTGGCTACACCTTC
CDR3aa: CASSHGGLGYTF

j_gene: TRBJ1-2
len: 14
v_gene: TRBV9
d_gene: .
abundance: .
CDR3nt: TGTGCCAGCAGCGCCTACAGGGATGGTTATGGCTACACCTTC
CDR3aa: CASSAYRDGYGYTF

j_gene: TRBJ2-3
len: 16
v_gene: TRBV27
d_gene: TRBD1
abundance: .
CDR3nt: TGTGCCAGCACCAAAGGGACAGGGGCCTTCGCAGATACGCAGTATTTT
CDR3aa: CASTKGTGAFADTQYF